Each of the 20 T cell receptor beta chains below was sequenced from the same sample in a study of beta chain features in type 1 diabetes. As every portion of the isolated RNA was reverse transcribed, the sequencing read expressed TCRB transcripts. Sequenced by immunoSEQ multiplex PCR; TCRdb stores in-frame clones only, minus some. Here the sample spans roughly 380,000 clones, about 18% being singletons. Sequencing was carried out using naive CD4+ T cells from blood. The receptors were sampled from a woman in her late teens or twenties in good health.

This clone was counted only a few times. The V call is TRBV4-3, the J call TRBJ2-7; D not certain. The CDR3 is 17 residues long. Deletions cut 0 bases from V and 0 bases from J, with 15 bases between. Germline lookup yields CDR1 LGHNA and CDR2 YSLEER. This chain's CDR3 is CASSQDAARLGSYEQYF. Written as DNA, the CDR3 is TGCGCCAGCAGCCAAGATGCTGCGAGACTGGGCTCCTACGAGCAGTACTTC.

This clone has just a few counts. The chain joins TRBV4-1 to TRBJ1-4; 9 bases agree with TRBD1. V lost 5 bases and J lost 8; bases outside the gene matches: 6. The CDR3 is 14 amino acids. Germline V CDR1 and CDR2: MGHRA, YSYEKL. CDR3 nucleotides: TGCGCCAGCAGCTTACAGGGGGCTGGAGAAAAACTGTTTTTT. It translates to CASSLQGAGEKLFF.

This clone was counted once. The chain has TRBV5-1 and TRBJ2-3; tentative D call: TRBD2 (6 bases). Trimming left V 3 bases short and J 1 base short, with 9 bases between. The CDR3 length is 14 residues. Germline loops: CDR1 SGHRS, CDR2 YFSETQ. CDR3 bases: TGCGCCAGCAGCTGGGGAGGACGCACAGATACGCAGTATTTT. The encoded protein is CASSWGGRTDTQYF.

The CDR3 sequence is CASSEGGTGASYEQYF. In DNA, the CDR3 is TGTGCCAGCAGTGAAGGAGGGACAGGGGCCTCCTACGAGCAGTACTTC. The chain uses TRBV25-1 and TRBJ2-7; the match to TRBD1 covers 10 bases. The length of the CDR3 is 16 residues. Germline CDR1 is MGHDK and CDR2 is SYGVNS. J was trimmed by 0 bases and V by 2 bases; bases with no gene match: 4.

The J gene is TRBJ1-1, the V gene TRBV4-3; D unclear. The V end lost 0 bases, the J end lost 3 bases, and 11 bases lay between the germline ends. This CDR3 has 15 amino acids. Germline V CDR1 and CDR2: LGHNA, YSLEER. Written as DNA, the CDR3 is TGCGCCAGCAGCCAAGATACACTACTTGACACTGAAGCTTTCTTT. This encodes CASSQDTLLDTEAFF.

CDR3 loop: CAWNVGVSAETQYF. The CDR3, as DNA: TGTGCCTGGAATGTGGGAGTGAGTGCAGAGACCCAGTACTTC. The gene calls are TRBV30 and TRBJ2-5, with a possible D match to TRBD2 (5 bases). V lost 4 bases, J lost 4 bases, and 16 bases lay in between. The CDR3 length is 14 residues. Germline V gives CDR1 GTSNPN, CDR2 SVGIG (reference sequence). Full variable domain (rest looked up from reference TRBV30 and TRBJ2-5): SQTIHQWPATLVQPVGSPLSLECTVEGTSNPNLYWYRQAAGRGLQLLFYSVGIGQISSEVPQNLSASRPQDRQFILSSKKLLLSDSGFYLCAWNVGVSAETQYFGPGTRLLVL.

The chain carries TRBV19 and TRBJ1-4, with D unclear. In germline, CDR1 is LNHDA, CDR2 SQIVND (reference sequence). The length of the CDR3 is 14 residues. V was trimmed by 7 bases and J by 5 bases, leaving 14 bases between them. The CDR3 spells CASTDTYQNEKLFF. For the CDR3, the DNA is TGTGCCAGTACCGACACGTACCAGAATGAAAAACTGTTTTTT.

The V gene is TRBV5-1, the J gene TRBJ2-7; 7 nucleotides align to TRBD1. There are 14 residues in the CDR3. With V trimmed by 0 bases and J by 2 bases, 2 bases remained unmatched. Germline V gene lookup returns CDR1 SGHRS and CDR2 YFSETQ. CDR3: CASSLEGTAYEQYF. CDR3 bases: TGCGCCAGCAGCTTGGAAGGGACAGCCTACGAGCAGTACTTC. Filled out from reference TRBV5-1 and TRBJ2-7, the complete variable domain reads KAGVTQTPRYLIKTRGQQVTLSCSPISGHRSVSWYQQTPGQGLQFLFEYFSETQRNKGNFPGRFSGRQFSNSRSEMNVSTLELGDSALYLCASSLEGTAYEQYFGPGTRLTVT.

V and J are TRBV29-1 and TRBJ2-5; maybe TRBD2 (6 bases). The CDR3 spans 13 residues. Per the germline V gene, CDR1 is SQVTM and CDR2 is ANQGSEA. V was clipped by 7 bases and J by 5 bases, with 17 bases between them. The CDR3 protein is CSEGHGRRETQYF. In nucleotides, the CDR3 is TGCAGCGAGGGCCACGGGAGAAGGGAGACCCAGTACTTC.

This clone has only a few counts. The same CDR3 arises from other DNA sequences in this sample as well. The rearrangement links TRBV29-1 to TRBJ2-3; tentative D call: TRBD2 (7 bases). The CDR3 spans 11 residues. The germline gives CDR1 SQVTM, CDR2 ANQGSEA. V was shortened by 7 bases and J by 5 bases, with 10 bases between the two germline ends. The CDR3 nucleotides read TGCAGCGCGGGGGGCGGAGATACGCAGTATTTT. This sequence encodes CSAGGGDTQYF.

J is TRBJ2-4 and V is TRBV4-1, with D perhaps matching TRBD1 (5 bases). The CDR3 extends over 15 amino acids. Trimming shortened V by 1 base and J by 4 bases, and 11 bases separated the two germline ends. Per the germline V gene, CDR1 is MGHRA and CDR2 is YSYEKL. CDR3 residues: CASSQGGKGKNIQYF. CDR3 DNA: TGCGCCAGCAGCCAAGGGGGAAAGGGGAAAAACATTCAGTACTTC.

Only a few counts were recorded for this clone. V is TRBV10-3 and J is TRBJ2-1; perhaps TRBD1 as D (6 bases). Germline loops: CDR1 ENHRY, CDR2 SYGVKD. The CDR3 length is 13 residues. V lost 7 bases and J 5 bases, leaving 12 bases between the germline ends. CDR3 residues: CAITGRTDNEQFF. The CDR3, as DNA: TGTGCCATCACCGGACGGACAGACAATGAGCAGTTCTTC.

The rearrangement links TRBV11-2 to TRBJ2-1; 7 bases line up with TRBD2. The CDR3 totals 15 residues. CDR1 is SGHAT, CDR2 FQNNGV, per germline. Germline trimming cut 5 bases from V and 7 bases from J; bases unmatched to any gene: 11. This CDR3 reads CASSLMRERRNEQFF. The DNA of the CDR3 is TGTGCCAGCAGCCTGATGCGGGAGAGGCGGAATGAGCAGTTCTTC.

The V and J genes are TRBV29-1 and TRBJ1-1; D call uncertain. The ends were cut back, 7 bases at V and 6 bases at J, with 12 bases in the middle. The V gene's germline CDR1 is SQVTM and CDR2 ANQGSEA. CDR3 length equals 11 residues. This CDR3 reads CSARDASEAFF. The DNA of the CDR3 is TGCAGCGCCCGCGATGCTTCTGAAGCTTTCTTT.

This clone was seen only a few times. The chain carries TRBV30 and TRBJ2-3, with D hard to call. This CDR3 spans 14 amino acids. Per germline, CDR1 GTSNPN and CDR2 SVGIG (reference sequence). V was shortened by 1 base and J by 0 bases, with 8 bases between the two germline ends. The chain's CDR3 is CAWSAQSSTDTQYF. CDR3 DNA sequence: TGTGCCTGGAGTGCGCAGTCTAGCACAGATACGCAGTATTTT. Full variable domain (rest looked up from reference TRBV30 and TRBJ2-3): SQTIHQWPATLVQPVGSPLSLECTVEGTSNPNLYWYRQAAGRGLQLLFYSVGIGQISSEVPQNLSASRPQDRQFILSSKKLLLSDSGFYLCAWSAQSSTDTQYFGPGTRLTVL.

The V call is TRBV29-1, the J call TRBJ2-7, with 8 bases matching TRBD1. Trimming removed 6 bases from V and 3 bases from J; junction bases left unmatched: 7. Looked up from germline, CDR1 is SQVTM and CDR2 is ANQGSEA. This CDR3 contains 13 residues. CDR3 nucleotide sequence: TGCAGCGTAGGGACAGGTTATCACTACGAGCAGTACTTC. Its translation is CSVGTGYHYEQYF.

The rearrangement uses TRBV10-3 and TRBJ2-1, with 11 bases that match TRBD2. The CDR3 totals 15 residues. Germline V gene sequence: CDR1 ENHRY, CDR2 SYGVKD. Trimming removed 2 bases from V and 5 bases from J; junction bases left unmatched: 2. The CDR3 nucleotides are TGTGCCATCAGTGAGGGGACTAGCGGCAACAATGAGCAGTTCTTC. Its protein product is CAISEGTSGNNEQFF.

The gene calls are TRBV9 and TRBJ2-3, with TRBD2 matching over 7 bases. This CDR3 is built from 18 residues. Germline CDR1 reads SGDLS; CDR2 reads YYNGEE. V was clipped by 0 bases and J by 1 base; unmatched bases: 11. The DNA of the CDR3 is TGTGCCAGCAGCGTAGCACCGGGACTATCGCTCGGCACAGATACGCAGTATTTT. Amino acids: CASSVAPGLSLGTDTQYF.

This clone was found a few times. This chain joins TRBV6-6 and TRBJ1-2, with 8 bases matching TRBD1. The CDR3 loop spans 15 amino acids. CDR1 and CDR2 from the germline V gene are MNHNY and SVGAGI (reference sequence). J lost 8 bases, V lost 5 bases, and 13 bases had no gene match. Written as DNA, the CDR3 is TGTGCCAGCAGTGGTGGACAGGGTTCGGTGGAAGGCTACACCTTC. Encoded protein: CASSGGQGSVEGYTF.

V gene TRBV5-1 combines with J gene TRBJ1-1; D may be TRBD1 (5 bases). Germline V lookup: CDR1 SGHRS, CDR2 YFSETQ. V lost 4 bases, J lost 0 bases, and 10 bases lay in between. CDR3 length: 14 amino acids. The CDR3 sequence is CASSGRQMNTEAFF. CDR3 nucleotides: TGCGCCAGCAGCGGAAGACAGATGAACACTGAAGCTTTCTTT. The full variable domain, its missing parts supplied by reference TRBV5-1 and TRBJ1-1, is KAGVTQTPRYLIKTRGQQVTLSCSPISGHRSVSWYQQTPGQGLQFLFEYFSETQRNKGNFPGRFSGRQFSNSRSEMNVSTLELGDSALYLCASSGRQMNTEAFFGQGTRLTVV.